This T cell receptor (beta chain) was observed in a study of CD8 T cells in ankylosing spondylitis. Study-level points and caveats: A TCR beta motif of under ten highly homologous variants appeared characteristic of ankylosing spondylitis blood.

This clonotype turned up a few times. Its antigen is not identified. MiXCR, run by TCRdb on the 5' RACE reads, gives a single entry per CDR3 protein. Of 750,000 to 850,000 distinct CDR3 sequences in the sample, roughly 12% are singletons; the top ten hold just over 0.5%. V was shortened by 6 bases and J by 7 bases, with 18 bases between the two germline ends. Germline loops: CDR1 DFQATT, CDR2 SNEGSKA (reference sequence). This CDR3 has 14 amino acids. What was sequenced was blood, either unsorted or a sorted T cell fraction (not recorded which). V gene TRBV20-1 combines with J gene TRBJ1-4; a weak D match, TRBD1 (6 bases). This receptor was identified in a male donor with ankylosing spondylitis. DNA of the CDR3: TGCAGTGCGGGCCACAGGGCGGAGAGTGAAAAACTGTTTTTT. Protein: CSAGHRAESEKLFF.